This passage covers 22 T cell receptor beta chains from one sample sequenced in a study of blood T cell repertoires in COVID-19 (dated by TCRdb to 2018 to 2021). Library preparation employed the immunoSEQ multiplex PCR assay. TCRdb carries this immuneACCESS record with in-frame sequences only. Its versions omit some clonotypes, under half of them owing to an unresolved V gene in the studies checked, with the rest unexplained. The sample records 150,000 to 200,000 clones, around nine tenths of which are singletons. The top ten hold under 3% of the sample. The sample taken for sequencing was peripheral blood. These receptors all come from a woman of 80 years or more with COVID-19, enrolled during active disease.

CDR3 loop: CASSLGGLGQPQHF. The CDR3 bases are TGTGCCAGCAGCTTAGGAGGGCTAGGGCAGCCCCAGCATTTT. The chain employs TRBV7-9 and TRBJ1-5; D gene unclear. The ends were cut back, 1 base at V and 7 bases at J, with 11 bases in the middle. The CDR3 is 14 residues long. CDR1 is SEHNR, CDR2 FQNEAQ, per germline (reference sequence).

This chain connects TRBV7-8 to TRBJ1-5, with 7 bases fitting TRBD1. The J segment lost 0 bases and the V segment lost 7 bases, leaving 6 bases of the junction unmatched. The CDR3 totals 15 residues. Germline CDR1 and CDR2: SGHVS and FQNEAQ. CDR3 residues: CASTQTGNSNQPQHF. As DNA, the CDR3 is TGTGCCAGCACACAGACAGGGAATAGCAATCAGCCCCAGCATTTT.

The gene calls are TRBV28 and TRBJ1-2; D unclear. CDR3 length: 14 residues. Trimming took 5 bases from V and 2 from J, leaving 12 bases between them. Germline V CDR1 and CDR2: MDHEN, SYDVKM. CDR3 DNA sequence: TGTGCCAGCAGTACCCCCATGGAGAACTATGGCTACACCTTC. Its protein is CASSTPMENYGYTF.

V usage is TRBV7-9 and J usage is TRBJ2-3, with D unresolved. This CDR3 spans 15 amino acids. Between the trimmed V and J ends, which lost 0 bases and 0 bases, there was a span of 7 bases. The germline gives CDR1 SEHNR, CDR2 FQNEAQ (reference sequence). CDR3 nucleotides: TGTGCCAGCAGCTTAGCTCTTCCCAGCACAGATACGCAGTATTTT. Amino acids: CASSLALPSTDTQYF.

CDR3: CASSLARAGREVVKNIQYF. The CDR3 DNA follows: TGTGCCAGCAGCTTAGCGCGGGCAGGGAGGGAGGTAGTAAAAAACATTCAGTACTTC. The chain employs TRBV7-6 and TRBJ2-4; 7 bases map to TRBD2. Germline V gene data show CDR1 as SGHVS and CDR2 as FNYEAQ. After removal of 0 bases from V and 4 bases from J, the junction contained 15 bases not matched to a gene. This CDR3 is 19 amino acids long. Full variable domain (remainder filled in from reference TRBV7-6 and TRBJ2-4): GAGVSQSPRYKVTKRGQDVALRCDPISGHVSLYWYRQALGQGPEFLTYFNYEAQQDKSGLPNDRFSAERPEGSISTLTIQRTEQRDSAMYRCASSLARAGREVVKNIQYFGAGTRLSVL.

The V call is TRBV12-3 or TRBV12-4, the J call TRBJ1-2; tentatively, D is TRBD1 (6 bases). CDR3 length: 13 amino acids. The germline V and J ends were trimmed by 3 bases and 6 bases, with 11 bases remaining between them. CDR3 in DNA: TGTGCCAGCAGTTTTTACCAGGGGAATGGCTACACCTTC. This translates into CASSFYQGNGYTF.

The chain uses TRBV10-3 and TRBJ1-1, with D maybe TRBD1 (5 bases). Germline V CDR1 and CDR2: ENHRY, SYGVKD. The CDR3 extends over 12 amino acids. V dropped 6 bases and J dropped 4 bases, with 9 bases sitting between them. CDR3 sequence reads: CAIRGLGTEAFF. CDR3 nucleotides: TGTGCCATCAGGGGGCTAGGCACTGAAGCTTTCTTT.

The chain links TRBV14 to TRBJ2-1; possibly TRBD2 for D (5 bases). V shed 4 bases and J shed 9 bases, with 19 bases lying between them. Germline CDR1 and CDR2: SGHDN and FVKESK. The length of the CDR3 is 15 residues. This chain's CDR3 is CASSPAGILMSEQFF. DNA of the CDR3: TGTGCCAGCAGCCCAGCCGGGATTCTAATGAGTGAGCAGTTCTTC.

The chain combines TRBV4-3 with TRBJ1-2; weak D call: TRBD1 (6 bases). The V end lost 0 bases, the J end lost 8 bases, and 13 bases lay between the germline ends. The germline CDR1 and CDR2 sequences are LGHNA and YSLEER. There are 14 residues in the CDR3. CDR3 in DNA: TGCGCCAGCAGCCAAGATAGGGGGTTAGGCGGCTACACCTTC. This gives the protein CASSQDRGLGGYTF.

This clone was counted ten times or more. The chain has TRBV27 and TRBJ1-2; 10 bases align to TRBD1. V trimming: 6 bases; J trimming: 3 bases; junction bases outside the gene matches: 4. The CDR3 spans 14 residues. Germline V lookup: CDR1 MNHEY, CDR2 SMNVEV (reference sequence). The CDR3 bases are TGTGCCAGCAGGGGGGGACAGGGGTACTATGGCTACACCTTC. This codes for CASRGGQGYYGYTF.

The J gene is TRBJ2-7, the V gene TRBV6-6, with 8 nucleotides matching TRBD2. Germline-derived CDR1 and CDR2 are MNHNY and SVGAGI (reference sequence). The trim removed 8 bases at V and 0 bases at J, leaving 6 bases unmatched. This CDR3 comprises 14 residues. The CDR3 DNA is TGTGCCAGCCAAGGGAGCGGGAGCTCCTACGAGCAGTACTTC. Translating gives CASQGSGSSYEQYF.

The rearrangement uses TRBV5-1 and TRBJ1-3; D remains unclear. This CDR3 region has 13 residues. The ends were cut back, 7 bases at V and 0 bases at J, with 8 bases in the middle. Germline CDR1 is SGHRS and CDR2 is YFSETQ. Written as DNA, the CDR3 is TGCGCCAGCCCGAGTACCTCTGGAAACACCATATATTTT. This codes for CASPSTSGNTIYF.

The chain's CDR3 is CASSSGQGIGETQYF. In nucleotides, the CDR3 is TGTGCCAGCAGCTCAGGACAGGGTATAGGGGAGACCCAGTACTTC. J is TRBJ2-5 and V is TRBV7-8, with 8 bases matching TRBD1. The CDR3 extends over 15 amino acids. With 4 bases clipped from V and 5 bases from J, the junction kept 9 bases outside the gene matches. The V gene's germline CDR1 is SGHVS and CDR2 FQNEAQ.

The V and J genes are TRBV12-1 and TRBJ2-1; the table's D call TRBD1 went unverified against the DNA. TRBV12-1 represents a pseudogene. The CDR3 consists of 20 residues. This CDR3 reads CASSFKPGHSPPSPYNEQFF. The CDR3 coding sequence is TGTGCCAGCAGCTTTAAGCCGGGACATTCCCCACCAAGCCCCTACAATGAGCAGTTCTTC.

This rearrangement joins TRBV29-1 to TRBJ2-2, with D tentatively TRBD2 (5 bases). The CDR3 has 16 amino acids. V gave up 7 bases and J gave up 0 bases, with 18 bases separating them. Germline V gene lookup returns CDR1 SQVTM and CDR2 ANQGSEA. In nucleotides, the CDR3 is TGCAGCGCCGGAGGCGGTGCTTCCTCGAACACCGGGGAGCTGTTTTTT. Protein: CSAGGGASSNTGELFF.

CDR3 coding DNA: TGTGCCAGCAGCGTTCTTCCCGGGGAGCTGTTTTTT. It specifies CASSVLPGELFF. The J gene is TRBJ2-2, the V gene TRBV9; no definite D call. Germline-derived CDR1 and CDR2 are SGDLS and YYNGEE. The V end lost 2 bases, the J end lost 6 bases, and 5 bases lay between the germline ends. This CDR3 has 12 amino acids. The variable domain in full, completed from reference TRBV9 and TRBJ2-2, reads DSGVTQTPKHLITATGQRVTLRCSPRSGDLSVYWYQQSLDQGLQFLIQYYNGEERAKGNILERFSAQQFPDLHSELNLSSLELGDSALYFCASSVLPGELFFGEGSRLTVL.

The rearrangement uses TRBV6-1 and TRBJ2-3, with 7 bases aligning to TRBD2. Per the germline V gene, CDR1 is MNHNS and CDR2 is SASEGT. V shed 4 bases, J shed 0 bases, and the junction held 7 bases outside the gene matches. CDR3 length: 16 amino acids. CDR3 residues: CASSVLGGGSTDTQYF. The CDR3 DNA is TGTGCCAGCAGTGTACTAGGCGGGGGTAGCACAGATACGCAGTATTTT.

J is TRBJ2-1 and V is TRBV6-5, with D hard to call. The CDR3 is made up of 16 amino acids. Germline V CDR1 and CDR2: MNHEY, SVGAGI. V was shortened by 2 bases and J by 0 bases, with 11 bases between the two germline ends. CDR3 amino acids: CASSYRVFSSYNEQFF. The DNA of the CDR3 is TGTGCCAGCAGTTACCGGGTTTTCTCCTCCTACAATGAGCAGTTCTTC.

The V call is TRBV5-1, the J call TRBJ1-2, with D maybe TRBD1 (6 bases). The CDR3 consists of 14 residues. Trimming removed 3 bases from V and 4 bases from J, with 13 bases in between. Germline CDR1 reads SGHRS; CDR2 reads YFSETQ. In DNA form, the CDR3 reads TGCGCCAGCAGCTCTACAGGGACCTCCTATGGCTACACCTTC. It specifies CASSSTGTSYGYTF. The whole variable domain, remainder taken from reference TRBV5-1 and TRBJ1-2, is KAGVTQTPRYLIKTRGQQVTLSCSPISGHRSVSWYQQTPGQGLQFLFEYFSETQRNKGNFPGRFSGRQFSNSRSEMNVSTLELGDSALYLCASSSTGTSYGYTFGSGTRLTVV.

The chain couples TRBV19 to TRBJ1-1; a possible D gene is TRBD1 (6 bases). V was cut by 3 bases and J by 2 bases, with 13 bases left in between. This CDR3 has 15 residues. Germline-derived CDR1 and CDR2 are LNHDA and SQIVND (reference sequence). CDR3 residues: CASSMEPGHNTEAFF. The CDR3 DNA reads as TGTGCCAGTAGTATGGAGCCGGGACACAACACTGAAGCTTTCTTT.

This chain links TRBV9 with TRBJ2-3; no clear D. CDR3 length: 14 residues. Germline-derived CDR1 and CDR2 are SGDLS and YYNGEE. V lost 1 base, J lost 1 base, and 7 bases lay in between. The CDR3 DNA reads TGTGCCAGCAGCGTATTAGAGGGCACAGATACGCAGTATTTT. Translation gives CASSVLEGTDTQYF.

This clone was observed a few times. This sequence joins TRBV7-2 and TRBJ2-7; the D gene is possibly TRBD1 (6 bases). This CDR3 region has 13 residues. The germline gives CDR1 SGHTA, CDR2 FQGNSA. Trimming took 8 bases from V and 1 from J, leaving 12 bases between them. CDR3 protein: CASGTPPSYEQYF. CDR3 nucleotides: TGTGCCAGCGGGACACCGCCATCCTACGAGCAGTACTTC.